This passage covers 10 T cell receptor beta chains from one sample sequenced in a study of Ad26.COV2.S vaccination and SARS-CoV-2 variants. This sample's treatment: around 19 received Ad26.COV2.S at low or high dose, single or two shots; about 5 received placebo; per-sample allocation not given. Specimens were obtained on day 63 following the first vaccine or placebo injection. Sequenced by immunoSEQ multiplex PCR; TCRdb stores in-frame clones only, minus some. Found here are about 410,000 clones, approximately 90% of them singletons; the top ten hold 1.9%. The starting material was peripheral blood, obtained in a trial of Ad26.COV2.S vaccine versus placebo. The receptor set was obtained from a person aged 18-65 years who received the Ad26.COV2.S COVID-19 vaccine or a placebo.

The chain employs TRBV12-5 and TRBJ2-5, with 7 bases aligning to TRBD2. The CDR3 runs to 16 residues. Looked up from germline, CDR1 is LGHNT and CDR2 is FRNRAP. V shed 4 bases, J shed 1 base, and the junction held 9 bases outside the gene matches. CDR3 coding DNA: TGTGCTAGTGGTTCCCTCAGCGGGAACCTCCAAGAGACCCAGTACTTC. Amino acid sequence: CASGSLSGNLQETQYF. The complete variable domain, with remaining parts taken from reference TRBV12-5 and TRBJ2-5, reads DARVTQTPRHKVTEMGQEVTMRCQPILGHNTVFWYRQTMMQGLELLAYFRNRAPLDDSGMPKDRFSAEMPDATLATLKIQPSEPRDSAVYFCASGSLSGNLQETQYFGPGTRLLVL.

The chain employs TRBV10-3 and TRBJ2-3; TRBD2 agrees at 11 bases. The CDR3 covers 20 residues. Trimming took 2 bases from V and 2 from J; bases not matched to a gene: 15. Germline V gene lookup returns CDR1 ENHRY and CDR2 SYGVKD. CDR3 nucleotide sequence: TGTGCCATCAGTGAGAGGGGACTAGCGGTTGGGGCTAGTCCCACAGATACGCAGTATTTT. Protein: CAISERGLAVGASPTDTQYF.

V usage is TRBV11-2 and J usage is TRBJ1-1; D possibly corresponds to TRBD1 (5 bases). Germline CDR1 SGHAT, CDR2 FQNNGV. The germline V and J ends were trimmed by 5 bases and 9 bases, with 22 bases remaining between them. This CDR3 has 15 amino acids. The CDR3 DNA reads TGTGCCAGCAGCCCCCGGCTAAGCATGACAGCCAAAGCTTTCTTT. Its protein product is CASSPRLSMTAKAFF.

The chain couples TRBV5-4 to TRBJ1-2; D call uncertain. Germline V gene data show CDR1 as SGHNT and CDR2 as YYREEE (reference sequence). V lost 6 bases and J 10 bases, leaving 13 bases between the germline ends. The CDR3 loop spans 11 amino acids. The CDR3 is CASTSGVDYTF. CDR3 nucleotide sequence: TGTGCCAGCACCTCAGGTGTTGACTACACCTTC.

V usage is TRBV5-4 and J usage is TRBJ1-5; 8 nucleotides align to TRBD1. The CDR3 has 16 amino acids. Germline V gene data show CDR1 as SGHNT and CDR2 as YYREEE (reference sequence). V lost 4 bases and J lost 0; bases outside the gene matches: 6. CDR3 nucleotide sequence: TGTGCCAGCAGCCCAGGACAGGGCTATAGCAATCAGCCCCAGCATTTT. The encoded protein is CASSPGQGYSNQPQHF.

This clone was recorded a few times. Other DNA sequences in the sample encode the same CDR3. The V and J genes are TRBV7-9 and TRBJ1-1; weak D call: TRBD1 (5 bases). V lost 0 bases to trimming and J lost 4 bases, with 9 bases between them. This CDR3 contains 14 residues. Germline-derived CDR1 and CDR2 are SEHNR and FQNEAQ (reference sequence). The CDR3 reads CASSLAGRGTEAFF. CDR3 nucleotides: TGTGCCAGCAGCTTAGCGGGGCGGGGCACTGAAGCTTTCTTT.

This clone was detected only once. The chain combines TRBV4-1 with TRBJ2-7, with 7 bases identical to TRBD2. The CDR3 runs 17 residues. Germline V gene sequence: CDR1 MGHRA, CDR2 YSYEKL. V shed 4 bases, J shed 3 bases, and the junction held 15 bases outside the gene matches. The CDR3 sequence: CASSPYEGLAAFYEQYF. Written as DNA, the CDR3 is TGCGCCAGCAGCCCCTACGAGGGGCTAGCGGCCTTCTACGAGCAGTACTTC.

The genes are TRBV7-9 and TRBJ1-2; D is perhaps TRBD1 (5 bases). Germline V gene sequence: CDR1 SEHNR, CDR2 FQNEAQ (reference sequence). Deletions cut 4 bases from V and 2 bases from J, with 11 bases between. The CDR3 spans 14 residues. The CDR3 region is CASSSQGSNYGYTF. CDR3 bases: TGTGCCAGCAGCTCGCAGGGAAGCAACTATGGCTACACCTTC.

V and J are TRBV28 and TRBJ2-3; tentatively, D is TRBD2 (6 bases). Trimming stripped 6 bases from V and 6 bases from J, with 16 bases between. The CDR3 has 14 residues. The germline V gene encodes CDR1 MDHEN and CDR2 SYDVKM. This chain's CDR3 is CASSLPGDVDTQYF. CDR3 in DNA: TGTGCCAGCAGCCTCCCGGGGGACGTCGATACGCAGTATTTT.

This chain joins TRBV28 and TRBJ1-5; 7 bases fit TRBD1. V shed 0 bases and J 2 bases; nucleotides not matched to a gene: 7. The CDR3 has 17 amino acids. Germline assignment: CDR1 MDHEN and CDR2 SYDVKM. CDR3 bases: TGTGCCAGCAGTTTATGGCAGGGGGTTGGGGGCAATCAGCCCCAGCATTTT. The encoded protein is CASSLWQGVGGNQPQHF.